This TCR beta chain comes out of a study of T cell responses to AZD1222 COVID-19 vaccine. The repertoire was sequenced with immunoSEQ multiplex PCR; TCRdb's copy has only in-frame clones and lacks some. The repertoire has around 190,000 clones, 94% of them found once; the top ten carry roughly 1.7%. This clone was detected once. The CDR3 sequence is 13 residues long. Trimming left V 4 bases short and J 2 bases short, with 8 bases between. Germline lookup yields CDR1 KGHSH and CDR2 LQKENI. The origin of this receptor is an adult who received the AZD1222 COVID-19 vaccine. The J gene is TRBJ2-5, the V gene TRBV18; possibly TRBD2 for D (5 bases). Sample: peripheral blood, taken 28 days after the second AZD1222 dose. The CDR3, as DNA: TGTGCCAGCTCACAGGACTTACAAGAGACCCAGTACTTC. As protein: CASSQDLQETQYF.